Presented here are 26 T cell receptor beta chains from one specimen sequenced in a study of CD8+ T cells in alopecia areata. After isolation, RNA underwent reverse transcription to generate cDNA as the sequencing template. TCRdb's copy holds only in-frame clones and misses some; the assay was immunoSEQ multiplex PCR. Of roughly 120,000 clones listed, about two fifths were seen once; the top ten hold approximately 3.1%. The sequenced sample consisted of CD4+ T cells sorted from blood. The receptor source for this set is a human donor with alopecia areata.

This clone was detected a few times. V is TRBV29-1 and J is TRBJ2-7; TRBD1 matches 12 bases. V was clipped by 6 bases and J by 4 bases; unmatched bases: 4. The CDR3 sequence is 13 residues long. The germline gives CDR1 SQVTM, CDR2 ANQGSEA. The DNA of the CDR3 is TGCAGCGTCATGGGACAGGGGGCGTACGAGCAGTACTTC. This gives the protein CSVMGQGAYEQYF.

V usage is TRBV4-3 and J usage is TRBJ1-2, with 7 bases aligning to TRBD1. CDR3 length equals 16 residues. V lost 1 base and J lost 8; bases outside the gene matches: 13. Germline V gene data show CDR1 as LGHNA and CDR2 as YSLEER. The CDR3 DNA is TGCGCCAGCAGCCAAGGCGTCACGGGACAGCTTTTAGGCTACACCTTC. Its translation: CASSQGVTGQLLGYTF.

This clone was counted a few times. The rearrangement links TRBV4-3 to TRBJ2-4; no reliable D call. Germline V gene data show CDR1 as LGHNA and CDR2 as YSLEER. This CDR3 is built from 17 residues. V was pared by 0 bases and J by 0 bases, with 12 bases between. The CDR3 is CASSQDRGSLAKNIQYF. CDR3 DNA: TGCGCCAGCAGCCAAGATCGAGGTTCCCTAGCCAAAAACATTCAGTACTTC.

The V and J genes are TRBV29-1 and TRBJ1-3, with 9 bases matching TRBD1. The CDR3 is made up of 14 amino acids. The V and J ends lost 3 bases and 5 bases, in that order; junction bases with no gene match: 5. CDR1 is SQVTM, CDR2 ANQGSEA, per germline. In DNA, the CDR3 is TGCAGCGTTGAGGACAGGGGCGGAAGAAACACCATATATTTT. Residues: CSVEDRGGRNTIYF.

This clone was found once. The chain uses TRBV7-2 and TRBJ2-1, with 9 bases lining up with TRBD2. The V and J ends lost 7 bases and 7 bases, in that order; junction bases with no gene match: 8. Germline V CDR1 and CDR2: SGHTA, FQGNSA. This CDR3 region has 14 residues. The CDR3 nucleotides are TGTGCCAGCAAAAAGCGGGGGGCCGTAAATGAGCAGTTCTTC. Protein product: CASKKRGAVNEQFF.

The V call is TRBV9, the J call TRBJ2-2, with D unresolved. The germline gives CDR1 SGDLS, CDR2 YYNGEE. The CDR3 extends over 12 amino acids. Trimming took 0 bases from V and 7 from J, leaving 4 bases between them. CDR3 in DNA: TGTGCCAGCAGCGTAGTCGGCGGGGAGCTGTTTTTT. It specifies CASSVVGGELFF.

The chain has TRBV30 and TRBJ2-3; D unresolved. The CDR3 contains 11 residues. From germline, CDR1 is GTSNPN and CDR2 SVGIG (reference sequence). V lost 5 bases to trimming and J lost 4 bases, with 7 bases between them. CDR3 sequence reads: CAWALSDTQYF. The CDR3 coding sequence is TGTGCCTGGGCATTGTCAGATACGCAGTATTTT.

This clone was detected a few times. This chain joins TRBV5-1 and TRBJ2-7; perhaps TRBD2 as D (6 bases). The CDR3 contains 14 residues. Looked up from germline, CDR1 is SGHRS and CDR2 is YFSETQ. V gave up 3 bases and J gave up 2 bases, with 12 bases separating them. CDR3 DNA: TGCGCCAGCAGCTCGTGGCGGGGAGCCTACGAGCAGTACTTC. This encodes CASSSWRGAYEQYF. Looking up the rest from reference TRBV5-1 and TRBJ2-7 gives the full variable domain: KAGVTQTPRYLIKTRGQQVTLSCSPISGHRSVSWYQQTPGQGLQFLFEYFSETQRNKGNFPGRFSGRQFSNSRSEMNVSTLELGDSALYLCASSSWRGAYEQYFGPGTRLTVT.

V and J are TRBV5-1 and TRBJ2-7; 8 bases fit TRBD2. Trimming removed 6 bases from V and 7 bases from J; junction bases left unmatched: 12. This CDR3 is 14 amino acids long. Germline CDR1 SGHRS, CDR2 YFSETQ. In DNA form, the CDR3 reads TGCGCCAGCACCTCTGGGCGGGGGGAAGAAGAGCAGTACTTC. Translating it yields CASTSGRGEEEQYF.

V usage is TRBV4-3 and J usage is TRBJ1-4; D is uncertain. V was cut by 4 bases and J by 8 bases, with 17 bases left in between. CDR1 LGHNA and CDR2 YSLEER come from the germline V gene. The CDR3 sequence is 15 residues long. In nucleotides, the CDR3 is TGCGCCAGCAGCCGTATCCGGGCCCCGCGGGAAAAACTGTTTTTT. Its translation: CASSRIRAPREKLFF.

This sequence joins TRBV29-1 and TRBJ2-5; the match to TRBD1 covers 10 bases. The DNA end is a closer match to TRBJ2-7, so the J assignment may be wrong. CDR3 length: 13 residues. CDR1 is SQVTM, CDR2 ANQGSEA, per germline. The CDR3 coding sequence is TGCAGCGTTGAAGCCGGGACAGGGGTCGAGCAGTACTTC. Its protein product is CSVEAGTGVEQYF.

The V and J genes are TRBV2 and TRBJ2-1; D could derive from TRBD1 or TRBD2 (7 bases each). Germline V gene lookup returns CDR1 SNHLY and CDR2 FYNNEI. This CDR3 contains 15 residues. V was shortened by 7 bases and J by 3 bases, with 16 bases between the two germline ends. CDR3 nucleotides: TGTGCCAGCACGATGACAGGGAGGGACTACAATGAGCAGTTCTTC. It yields the protein CASTMTGRDYNEQFF.

V is TRBV4-3 and J is TRBJ2-1; no clear D. The CDR3 runs 12 residues. The V gene lost 3 bases and the J gene lost 9 bases, with 9 bases spanning the gap. Germline V gene lookup returns CDR1 LGHNA and CDR2 YSLEER. The CDR3 here is CASSHGRSEQFF. The CDR3 DNA sequence: TGCGCCAGCAGCCATGGCCGGAGTGAGCAGTTCTTC.

This clone was counted a few times. The V gene is TRBV4-3, the J gene TRBJ1-6; D gene unclear. Trimming took off 1 base at V and 6 bases at J, with 7 bases between the two ends. The CDR3 covers 14 residues. Germline V CDR1 and CDR2: LGHNA, YSLEER. CDR3 in amino acids: CASSQVFGNSPLHF. The DNA for the CDR3 is TGCGCCAGCAGCCAAGTGTTCGGTAATTCACCCCTCCACTTT.

There are a few counts of this clone. The chain couples TRBV29-1 to TRBJ1-1; 10 nucleotides align to TRBD1. The CDR3 is 14 residues long. V dropped 7 bases and J dropped 2; count of bases not matched to a gene: 7. The germline V gene has CDR1 SQVTM and CDR2 ANQGSEA. In nucleotides, the CDR3 is TGCAGCGGGAGTGACAGGGGGCGAAACACTGAAGCTTTCTTT. Its protein product is CSGSDRGRNTEAFF.

The rearrangement links TRBV6-9 to TRBJ2-1; 7 bases align to TRBD1. The CDR3 sequence is 10 residues long. The ends lost 5 bases at V and 14 bases at J; junction bases unmatched: 3. Germline loops: CDR1 MNHGY, CDR2 SVAAGI. CDR3 nucleotide sequence: TGTGCCAGCAGTCCCGGGACAGAGTTCTTC. Translating it yields CASSPGTEFF.

This clone was observed a few times. V is TRBV2 and J is TRBJ2-7, with 8 bases that match TRBD1. This CDR3 spans 14 amino acids. Per the germline V gene, CDR1 is SNHLY and CDR2 is FYNNEI. V was pared by 6 bases and J by 1 base, with 5 bases of the junction left unmatched. The CDR3 DNA reads as TGTGCCAGCAGCGCCGACAGGGGTTCCTACGAGCAGTACTTC. Translated, it gives CASSADRGSYEQYF. The full variable domain, rest sourced from reference TRBV2 and TRBJ2-7, is EPEVTQTPSHQVTQMGQEVILRCVPISNHLYFYWYRQILGQKVEFLVSFYNNEISEKSEIFDDQFSVERPDGSNFTLKIRSTKLEDSAMYFCASSADRGSYEQYFGPGTRLTVT.

V usage is TRBV5-1 and J usage is TRBJ2-1; 8 bases are a match to TRBD2. The CDR3 is 15 amino acids. Germline CDR1 reads SGHRS; CDR2 reads YFSETQ. Trimming cost V 2 bases and J 13 bases; bases outside gene matches: 14. CDR3 DNA: TGCGCCAGCAGCTTAAACGGGGGGGAACCCCAGAGTCAGTTCTTC. Encoded protein: CASSLNGGEPQSQFF.

The CDR3 loop reads CASSLGGSGRAKNIQYF. CDR3 nucleotide sequence: TGTGCCAGCAGCTTAGGGGGTAGCGGGAGAGCCAAAAACATTCAGTACTTC. This sequence joins TRBV7-2 and TRBJ2-4; 9 nucleotides align to TRBD2. Germline lookup yields CDR1 SGHTA and CDR2 FQGNSA. CDR3 length: 17 residues. Trimming took 1 base from V and 0 from J; bases not matched to a gene: 4. Complete variable domain (other parts from reference TRBV7-2 and TRBJ2-4): GAGVSQSPSNKVTEKGKDVELRCDPISGHTALYWYRQSLGQGLEFLIYFQGNSAPDKSGLPSDRFSAERTGGSVSTLTIQRTQQEDSAVYLCASSLGGSGRAKNIQYFGAGTRLSVL.

V and J are TRBV7-3 and TRBJ2-3; the D is unclear. V was pared by 11 bases and J by 0 bases, with 15 bases between. CDR1 is SGHTA, CDR2 FQGTGA, per germline. The CDR3 totals 14 residues. The CDR3 nucleotides are TGTGCCCGCCCTAGGCCCACTAGCACAGATACGCAGTATTTT. Its translation is CARPRPTSTDTQYF.

The chain joins TRBV5-1 to TRBJ2-1; the D is unclear. This CDR3 comprises 15 residues. Germline V gene sequence: CDR1 SGHRS, CDR2 YFSETQ. V was pared by 2 bases and J by 7 bases, with 16 bases between. The CDR3 DNA follows: TGCGCCAGCAGCTTCAAGGTAGGGATGAGTAATGAGCAGTTCTTC. Translated: CASSFKVGMSNEQFF. The whole variable domain, filled in from reference TRBV5-1 and TRBJ2-1, reads KAGVTQTPRYLIKTRGQQVTLSCSPISGHRSVSWYQQTPGQGLQFLFEYFSETQRNKGNFPGRFSGRQFSNSRSEMNVSTLELGDSALYLCASSFKVGMSNEQFFGPGTRLTVL.

This clone appeared a few times. The chain carries TRBV29-1 and TRBJ2-5; 8 nucleotides agree with TRBD2. The CDR3 has 13 residues. The V gene end was trimmed by 6 bases and the J gene end by 1 base; junction bases not matched to a gene: 4. Germline lookup yields CDR1 SQVTM and CDR2 ANQGSEA. CDR3 loop: CSVATSGQETQYF. CDR3 sequence (DNA): TGCAGCGTAGCAACTAGCGGCCAAGAGACCCAGTACTTC.

This clone was detected only a few times. Relative to the germline gene, one junction end is altered; a read error may explain this. The DNA for the CDR3 is TGTGCCAGCTCACCGGGACAGGGTTCCTACGTGCAGTACTTC. Its protein is CASSPGQGSYVQYF. The chain combines TRBV18 with TRBJ2-7; 9 bases agree with TRBD1. The CDR3 sequence is 14 residues long. Looked up from germline, CDR1 is KGHSH and CDR2 is LQKENI.

The sample holds a few counts of this clone. The chain recombines TRBV29-1 with TRBJ2-1; 10 bases are a match to TRBD1. The CDR3 length is 12 residues. The V and J ends lost 4 bases and 7 bases, in that order; junction bases with no gene match: 1. Germline loops: CDR1 SQVTM, CDR2 ANQGSEA. The CDR3 DNA follows: TGCAGCGTTGGGACAGGGGGGAATGAGCAGTTCTTC. Its translation is CSVGTGGNEQFF.

This chain connects TRBV29-1 to TRBJ1-4; D is unresolved. The CDR3 sequence is 13 residues long. Per the germline V gene, CDR1 is SQVTM and CDR2 is ANQGSEA. V lost 7 bases and J lost 4, with 13 bases in between. CDR3 DNA: TGCAGCGGGGGAGGTAGCGGTAATGAAAAACTGTTTTTT. Translation: CSGGGSGNEKLFF.

This chain connects TRBV4-2 to TRBJ1-1; 7 nucleotides align to TRBD1. V lost 0 bases, J lost 1 base, and 2 bases stayed unmatched. The CDR3 runs 15 residues. Per the germline V gene, CDR1 is LGHNA and CDR2 is YNFKEQ. The CDR3 loop reads CASSQEPGGNTEAFF. The CDR3 bases are TGTGCCAGCAGCCAAGAACCAGGGGGGAACACTGAAGCTTTCTTT.